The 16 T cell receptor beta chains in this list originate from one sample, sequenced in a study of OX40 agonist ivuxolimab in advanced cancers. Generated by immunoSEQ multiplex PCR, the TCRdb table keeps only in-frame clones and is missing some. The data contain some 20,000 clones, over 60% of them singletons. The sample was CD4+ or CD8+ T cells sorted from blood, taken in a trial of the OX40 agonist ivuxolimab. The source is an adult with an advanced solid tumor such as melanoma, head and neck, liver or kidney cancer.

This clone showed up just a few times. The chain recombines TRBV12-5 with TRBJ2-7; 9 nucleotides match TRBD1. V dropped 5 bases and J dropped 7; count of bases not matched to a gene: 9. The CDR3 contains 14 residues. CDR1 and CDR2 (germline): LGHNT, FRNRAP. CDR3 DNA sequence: TGTGCTAGTGGTACGGGGACAGGGATAGTTGAGCAGTACTTC. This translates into CASGTGTGIVEQYF.

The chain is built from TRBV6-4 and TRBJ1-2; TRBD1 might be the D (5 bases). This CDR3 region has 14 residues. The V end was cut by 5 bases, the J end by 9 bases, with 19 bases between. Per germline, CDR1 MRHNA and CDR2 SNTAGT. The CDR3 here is CASSPGTPRDSYTF. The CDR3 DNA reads TGTGCCAGCAGTCCAGGGACCCCCCGGGATAGCTACACCTTC.

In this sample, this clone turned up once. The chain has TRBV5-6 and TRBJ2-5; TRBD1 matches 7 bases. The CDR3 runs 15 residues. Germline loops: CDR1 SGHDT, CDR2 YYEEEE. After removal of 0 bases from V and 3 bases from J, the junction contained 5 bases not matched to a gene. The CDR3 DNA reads TGTGCCAGCAGCTTGGCGGGCAGGGGGAAAGAGACCCAGTACTTC. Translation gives CASSLAGRGKETQYF.

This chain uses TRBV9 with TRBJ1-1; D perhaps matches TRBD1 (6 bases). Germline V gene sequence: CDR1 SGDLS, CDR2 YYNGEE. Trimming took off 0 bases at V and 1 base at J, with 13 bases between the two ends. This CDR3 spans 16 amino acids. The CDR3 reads CASSVEGQGSNTEAFF. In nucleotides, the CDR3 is TGTGCCAGCAGCGTAGAGGGCCAGGGGTCGAACACTGAAGCTTTCTTT.

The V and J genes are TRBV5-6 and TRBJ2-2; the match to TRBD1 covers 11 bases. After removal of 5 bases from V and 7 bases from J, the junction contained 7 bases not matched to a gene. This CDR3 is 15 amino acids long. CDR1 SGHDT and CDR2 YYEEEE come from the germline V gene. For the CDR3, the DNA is TGTGCCAGCAGGACCGGGACAGGGGGACTCGGGGAGCTGTTTTTT. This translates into CASRTGTGGLGELFF. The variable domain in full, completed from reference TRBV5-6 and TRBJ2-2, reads DAGVTQSPTHLIKTRGQQVTLRCSPKSGHDTVSWYQQALGQGPQFIFQYYEEEERQRGNFPDRFSGHQFPNYSSELNVNALLLGDSALYLCASRTGTGGLGELFFGEGSRLTVL.

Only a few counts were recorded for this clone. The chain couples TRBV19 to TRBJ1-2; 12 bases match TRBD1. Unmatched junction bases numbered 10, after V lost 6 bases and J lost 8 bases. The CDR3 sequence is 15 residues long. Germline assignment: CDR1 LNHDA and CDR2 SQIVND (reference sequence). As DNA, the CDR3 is TGTGCCAGTAGGAGTGGGACAGGGGGCTTATACGGCTACACCTTC. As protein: CASRSGTGGLYGYTF.

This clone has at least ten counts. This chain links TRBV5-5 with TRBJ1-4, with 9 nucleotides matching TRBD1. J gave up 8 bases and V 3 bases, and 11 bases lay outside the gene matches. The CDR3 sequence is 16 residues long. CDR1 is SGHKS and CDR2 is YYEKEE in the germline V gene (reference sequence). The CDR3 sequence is CASSWTPGQGEEKLFF. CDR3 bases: TGTGCCAGCAGCTGGACTCCGGGACAGGGTGAAGAAAAACTGTTTTTT.

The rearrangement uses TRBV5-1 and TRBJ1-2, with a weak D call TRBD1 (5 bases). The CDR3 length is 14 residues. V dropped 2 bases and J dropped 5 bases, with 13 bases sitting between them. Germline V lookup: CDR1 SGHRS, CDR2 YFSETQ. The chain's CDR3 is CASSFSSEGYGYTF. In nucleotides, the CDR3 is TGCGCCAGCAGCTTTAGCAGTGAGGGGTATGGCTACACCTTC.

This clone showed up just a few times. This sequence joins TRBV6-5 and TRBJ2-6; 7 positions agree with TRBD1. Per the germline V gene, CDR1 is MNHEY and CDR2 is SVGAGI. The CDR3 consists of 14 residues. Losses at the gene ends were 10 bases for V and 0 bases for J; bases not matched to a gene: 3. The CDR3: CATTGASGANVLTF. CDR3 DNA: TGTGCCACAACAGGGGCCTCTGGGGCCAACGTCCTGACTTTC.

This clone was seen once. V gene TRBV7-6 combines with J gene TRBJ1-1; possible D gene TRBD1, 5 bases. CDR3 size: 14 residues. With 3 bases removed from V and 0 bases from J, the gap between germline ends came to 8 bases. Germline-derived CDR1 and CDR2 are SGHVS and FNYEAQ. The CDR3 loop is CASSLTALNTEAFF. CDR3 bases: TGTGCCAGCAGCTTGACAGCCCTGAACACTGAAGCTTTCTTT.

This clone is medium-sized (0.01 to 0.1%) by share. Written as DNA, the CDR3 is TGTGCCAGCAGCCTCATCCGGGACAGGGGGGATGGCTACACCTTC. Translating it yields CASSLIRDRGDGYTF. The genes are TRBV7-9 and TRBJ1-2, with 11 bases that match TRBD1. The CDR3 contains 15 residues. V gave up 5 bases and J gave up 6 bases; unmatched junction bases: 8. Germline V lookup: CDR1 SEHNR, CDR2 FQNEAQ (reference sequence).

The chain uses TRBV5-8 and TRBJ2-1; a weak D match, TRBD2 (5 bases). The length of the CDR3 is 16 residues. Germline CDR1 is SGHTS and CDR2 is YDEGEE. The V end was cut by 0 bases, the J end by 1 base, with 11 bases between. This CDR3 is CASSLDSSGSYNEQFF. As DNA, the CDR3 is TGTGCCAGCAGCTTGGATTCCAGCGGTTCCTACAATGAGCAGTTCTTC.

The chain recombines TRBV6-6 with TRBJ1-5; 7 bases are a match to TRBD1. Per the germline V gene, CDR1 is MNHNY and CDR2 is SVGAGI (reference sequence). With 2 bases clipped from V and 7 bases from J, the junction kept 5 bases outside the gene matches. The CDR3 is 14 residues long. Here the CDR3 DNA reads TGTGCCAGCAGTTACCTAGGGGGCGAGCAGCCCCAGCATTTT. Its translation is CASSYLGGEQPQHF.

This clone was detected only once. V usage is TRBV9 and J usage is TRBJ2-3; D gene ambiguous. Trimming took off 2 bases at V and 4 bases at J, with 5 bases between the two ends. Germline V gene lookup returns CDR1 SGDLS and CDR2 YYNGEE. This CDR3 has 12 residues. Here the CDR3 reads CASSVLADTQYF. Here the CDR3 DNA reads TGTGCCAGCAGCGTCTTAGCAGATACGCAGTATTTT.

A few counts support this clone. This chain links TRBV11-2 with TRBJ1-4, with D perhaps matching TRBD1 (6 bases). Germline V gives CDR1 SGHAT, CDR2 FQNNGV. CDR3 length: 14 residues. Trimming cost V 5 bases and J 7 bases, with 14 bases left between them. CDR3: CASSEGGLGEKLFF. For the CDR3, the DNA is TGTGCCAGCAGCGAGGGGGGTCTTGGTGAAAAACTGTTTTTT.

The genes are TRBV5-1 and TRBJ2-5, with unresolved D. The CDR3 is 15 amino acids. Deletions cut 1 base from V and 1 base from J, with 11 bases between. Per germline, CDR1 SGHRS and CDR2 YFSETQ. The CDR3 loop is CASSLTVAAQETQYF. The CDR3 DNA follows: TGCGCCAGCAGCTTGACTGTGGCAGCCCAAGAGACCCAGTACTTC.